This T cell receptor beta chain was captured by sequencing in a study of cytomegalovirus exposure and HLA in healthy donors. Study context: Unique TCRs numbering some 77 million, obtained from HLA-typed donors, made up an early data release. Study-level results: Analyzed later, most CMV-associated TCR beta chains appeared HLA-restricted. In an earlier analysis, productive rearrangement rates for most beta V segments clustered near 90% or 30%.

The CDR3 extends over 18 amino acids. Losses at the gene ends were 0 bases for V and 3 bases for J; bases not matched to a gene: 13. The germline V gene has CDR1 SQVTM and CDR2 ANQGSEA. With 60 Vbeta and 13 Jbeta primers, the PCR was carried out. Assay used: immunoSEQ multiplex PCR; TCRdb lists only in-frame clones, some missing. The profile shows 100,000 or so clones, approximately 82% of them singletons. Notes on this clone: Its antigen is not identified.

The clonotype was recovered from a man aged 35 to 55 in good health and CMV-seropositive. The chain is built from TRBV29-1 and TRBJ2-3, with 9 bases identical to TRBD1. Material: PBMCs. The CDR3 DNA sequence: TGCAGCGTTGAAGAAAAGGGACAGGGCGTTTTGAGGACAGATACGCAGTATTTT. Translated, it gives CSVEEKGQGVLRTDTQYF.